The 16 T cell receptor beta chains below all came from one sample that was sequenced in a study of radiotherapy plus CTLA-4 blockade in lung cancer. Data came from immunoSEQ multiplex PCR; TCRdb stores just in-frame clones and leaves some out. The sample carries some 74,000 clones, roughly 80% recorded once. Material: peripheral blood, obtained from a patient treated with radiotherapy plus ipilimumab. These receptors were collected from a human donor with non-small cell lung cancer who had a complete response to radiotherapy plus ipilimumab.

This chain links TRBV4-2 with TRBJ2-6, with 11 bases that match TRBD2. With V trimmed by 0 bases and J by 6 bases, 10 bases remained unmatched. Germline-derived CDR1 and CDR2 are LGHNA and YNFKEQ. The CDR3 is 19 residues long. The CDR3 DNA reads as TGTGCCAGCAGCCAAGAATCCGGGACTAGCGGCACGGAGGCCAACGTCCTGACTTTC. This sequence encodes CASSQESGTSGTEANVLTF.

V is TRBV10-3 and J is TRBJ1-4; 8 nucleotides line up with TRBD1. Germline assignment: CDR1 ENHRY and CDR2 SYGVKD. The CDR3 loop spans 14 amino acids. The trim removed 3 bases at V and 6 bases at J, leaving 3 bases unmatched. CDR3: CAISEGQGYEKLFF. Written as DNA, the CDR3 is TGTGCCATCAGTGAAGGACAGGGTTATGAAAAACTGTTTTTT.

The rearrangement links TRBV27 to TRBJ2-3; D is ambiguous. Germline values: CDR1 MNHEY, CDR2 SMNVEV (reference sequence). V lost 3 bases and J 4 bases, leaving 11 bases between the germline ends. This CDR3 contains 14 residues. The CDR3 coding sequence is TGTGCCAGCAGTTTCCGTTATACACCAGATACGCAGTATTTT. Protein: CASSFRYTPDTQYF.

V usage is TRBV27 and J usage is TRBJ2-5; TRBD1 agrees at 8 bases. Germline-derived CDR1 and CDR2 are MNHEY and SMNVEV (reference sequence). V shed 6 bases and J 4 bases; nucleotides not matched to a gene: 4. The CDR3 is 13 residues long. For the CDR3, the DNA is TGTGCCAGCAGGCTGACAGGGGCAGAGACCCAGTACTTC. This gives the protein CASRLTGAETQYF.

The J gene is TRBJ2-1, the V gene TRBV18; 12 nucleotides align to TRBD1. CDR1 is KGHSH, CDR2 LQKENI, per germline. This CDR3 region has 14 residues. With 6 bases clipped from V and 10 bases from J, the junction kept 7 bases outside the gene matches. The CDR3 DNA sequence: TGTGCCAGCTCCCCCGGGACAGGGGGCGAAGAGCAGTTCTTC. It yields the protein CASSPGTGGEEQFF.

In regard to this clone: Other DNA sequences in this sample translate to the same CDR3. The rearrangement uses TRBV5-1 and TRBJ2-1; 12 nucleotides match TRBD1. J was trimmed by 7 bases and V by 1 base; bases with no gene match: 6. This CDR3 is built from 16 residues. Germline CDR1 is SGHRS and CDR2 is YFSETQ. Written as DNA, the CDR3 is TGCGCCAGCAGCTTGCCGGGACAGGGGGCAGGGAATGAGCAGTTCTTC. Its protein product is CASSLPGQGAGNEQFF.

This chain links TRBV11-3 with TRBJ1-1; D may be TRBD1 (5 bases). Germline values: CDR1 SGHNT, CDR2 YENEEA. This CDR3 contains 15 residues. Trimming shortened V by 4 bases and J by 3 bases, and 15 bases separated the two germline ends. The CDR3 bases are TGTGCCAGCAGCTCGCCTGGGGAAGGGGACACTGAAGCTTTCTTT. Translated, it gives CASSSPGEGDTEAFF.

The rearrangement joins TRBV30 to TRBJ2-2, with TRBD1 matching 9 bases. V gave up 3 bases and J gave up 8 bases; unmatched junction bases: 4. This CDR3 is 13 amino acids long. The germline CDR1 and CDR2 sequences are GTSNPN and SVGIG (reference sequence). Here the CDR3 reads CAWSDRGSGELFF. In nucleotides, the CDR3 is TGTGCCTGGAGCGACAGGGGGTCGGGGGAGCTGTTTTTT.

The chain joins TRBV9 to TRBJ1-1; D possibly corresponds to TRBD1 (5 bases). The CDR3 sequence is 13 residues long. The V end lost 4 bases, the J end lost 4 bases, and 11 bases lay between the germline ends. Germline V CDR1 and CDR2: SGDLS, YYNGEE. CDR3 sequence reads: CASSPSGATEAFF. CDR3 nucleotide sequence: TGTGCCAGCAGCCCTTCCGGGGCCACTGAAGCTTTCTTT.

The CDR3 sequence: CASSFLGTNEKLFF. In DNA form, the CDR3 reads TGTGCCAGCAGTTTCCTCGGGACTAATGAAAAACTGTTTTTT. The chain combines TRBV28 with TRBJ1-4; D is uncertain. CDR3 length: 14 residues. The V gene lost 3 bases and the J gene lost 2 bases, with 7 bases spanning the gap. In germline, CDR1 is MDHEN, CDR2 SYDVKM.

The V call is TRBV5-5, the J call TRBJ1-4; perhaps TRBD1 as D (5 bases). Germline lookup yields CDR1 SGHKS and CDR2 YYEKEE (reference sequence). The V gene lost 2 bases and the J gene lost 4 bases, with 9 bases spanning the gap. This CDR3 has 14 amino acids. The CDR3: CASSFLGDNEKLFF. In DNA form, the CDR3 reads TGTGCCAGCAGCTTTTTGGGGGATAATGAAAAACTGTTTTTT.

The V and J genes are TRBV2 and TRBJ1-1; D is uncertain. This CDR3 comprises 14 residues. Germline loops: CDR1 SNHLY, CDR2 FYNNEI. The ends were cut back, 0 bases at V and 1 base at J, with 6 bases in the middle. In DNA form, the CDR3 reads TGTGCCAGCAGTGAAGCCGGCACGAACACTGAAGCTTTCTTT. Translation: CASSEAGTNTEAFF.

The CDR3 here is CASSLDGAFLKTQYF. The CDR3 coding sequence is TGTGCCAGCAGCTTGGACGGGGCCTTTTTGAAGACCCAGTACTTC. The chain is built from TRBV5-4 and TRBJ2-5; the D gene could be TRBD1 or TRBD2 (5 bases each). The CDR3 contains 15 residues. The V and J ends lost 0 bases and 6 bases respectively, with 15 bases between them. The germline V gene encodes CDR1 SGHNT and CDR2 YYREEE (reference sequence).

DNA for the CDR3: TGTGCCAGCAGTTCCCCCGACAGGGCCAACTATGGCTACACCTTC. This sequence encodes CASSSPDRANYGYTF. The chain has TRBV7-2 and TRBJ1-2; 7 nucleotides line up with TRBD1. This CDR3 has 15 amino acids. The J segment lost 2 bases and the V segment lost 6 bases, leaving 9 bases of the junction unmatched. Germline V gives CDR1 SGHTA, CDR2 FQGNSA.

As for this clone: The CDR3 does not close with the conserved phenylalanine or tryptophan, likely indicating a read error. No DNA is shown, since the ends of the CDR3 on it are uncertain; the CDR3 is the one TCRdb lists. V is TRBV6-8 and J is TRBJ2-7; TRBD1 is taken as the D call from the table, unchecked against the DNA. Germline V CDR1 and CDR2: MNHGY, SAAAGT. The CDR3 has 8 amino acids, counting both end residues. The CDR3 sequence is CASSTGTE.

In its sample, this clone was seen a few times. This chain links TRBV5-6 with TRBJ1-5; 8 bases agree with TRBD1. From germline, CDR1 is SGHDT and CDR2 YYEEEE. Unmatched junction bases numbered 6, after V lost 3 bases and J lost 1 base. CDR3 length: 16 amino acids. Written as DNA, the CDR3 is TGTGCCAGCAGCTCCGGACAGGGTCGAAGCAATCAGCCCCAGCATTTT. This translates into CASSSGQGRSNQPQHF.